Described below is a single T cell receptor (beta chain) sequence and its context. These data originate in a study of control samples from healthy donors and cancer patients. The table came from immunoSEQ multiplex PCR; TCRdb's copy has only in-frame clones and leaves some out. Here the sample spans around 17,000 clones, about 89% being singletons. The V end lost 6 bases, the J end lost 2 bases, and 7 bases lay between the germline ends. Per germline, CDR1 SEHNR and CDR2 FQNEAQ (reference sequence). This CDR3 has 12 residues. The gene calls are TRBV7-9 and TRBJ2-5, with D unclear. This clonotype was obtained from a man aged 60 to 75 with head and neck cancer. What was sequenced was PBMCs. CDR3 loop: CASRPLQETQYF. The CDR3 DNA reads TGTGCCAGCAGACCCCTTCAAGAGACCCAGTACTTC.